This T cell receptor (beta chain) is from a study of blood T cell repertoires in COVID-19. Overall study context: T cells, B-cell-depleted T cells, or PBMCs provided the cDNA or gDNA that served as material.

In the original workflow: Estimates of nucleated cell counts were drawn from the amplification of reference gene primers. The protocol was immunoSEQ multiplex PCR, while the TCRdb copy is restricted to in-frame clones and leaves out a portion. The V and J calls and clone size are taken from that table; D and trimming were inferred from the DNA. The sample lists more than 300,000 clones; more than 75% were seen once. Deletions cut 4 bases from V and 5 bases from J, with 11 bases between. CDR1 and CDR2 (germline): ENHRY, SYGVKD. The CDR3 runs to 14 residues. This TCR derives from a woman aged 18-29 years who had recovered from COVID-19. V gene TRBV10-3 combines with J gene TRBJ1-4; D gene ambiguous. Sequences were obtained from PBMCs or T cells enriched from blood (not recorded which). The CDR3 nucleotides read TGTGCCATCAGTGTGGGAGCGGGAAATGAAAAACTGTTTTTT. Its protein is CAISVGAGNEKLFF.